These 29 T cell receptor beta chains share one sample of origin, sequenced in a study of cytomegalovirus exposure and HLA in healthy donors (dated by TCRdb to about 2017). Preparation of the library involved the immunoSEQ multiplex PCR assay. A mixture of 60 forward primers for TCR Vbeta segments and 13 reverse primers for TCR Jbeta segments was used in the multiplex PCR. TCRdb provides this immuneACCESS table in a form limited to in-frame rearrangements. Some clones are lacking; in checked studies, under half of them reflect an unresolved V gene, and why the rest are absent is not known. In this sample the table shows some 130,000 clones, approximately 79% of which occur a single time. The top ten clones comprise roughly 1% of the sample. The specimen was PBMCs. The receptors originated from a man aged 18 to 35 in good health and CMV-seronegative.

Points on this clone: Other DNA variants within this sample encode the same CDR3. The V call is TRBV11-3, the J call TRBJ2-3; 7 nucleotides match TRBD1. Germline CDR1 and CDR2: SGHNT and YENEEA. CDR3 size: 13 residues. V was clipped by 5 bases and J by 6 bases; unmatched bases: 5. CDR3 amino acids: CASSLRGTDTQYF. CDR3 sequence (DNA): TGTGCCAGCAGCCTCAGGGGGACGGATACGCAGTATTTT.

The CDR3 spells CASTRWTGGYEQYF. The DNA of the CDR3 is TGTGCCAGCACCCGGTGGACAGGGGGCTACGAGCAGTACTTC. The chain has TRBV6-5 and TRBJ2-5; 10 bases agree with TRBD1. The J call could be wrong; TRBJ2-7 is a better fit for the DNA end. Germline V lookup: CDR1 MNHEY, CDR2 SVGAGI. The CDR3 spans 14 residues.

The rearrangement links TRBV4-2 to TRBJ1-1; 7 bases align to TRBD1. This CDR3 region has 17 residues. The germline CDR1 and CDR2 sequences are LGHNA and YNFKEQ. Trimming removed 0 bases from V and 0 bases from J; junction bases left unmatched: 7. CDR3 sequence: CASSQERADRVNTEAFF. The CDR3, as DNA: TGTGCCAGCAGCCAAGAGAGAGCCGACAGGGTGAACACTGAAGCTTTCTTT.

The genes are TRBV11-3 and TRBJ2-1; D is undetermined. The CDR3 runs to 13 residues. Germline V gene data show CDR1 as SGHNT and CDR2 as YENEEA. Trimming left V 2 bases short and J 1 base short, with 3 bases between. The CDR3 reads CASSLTSYNEQFF. The CDR3, as DNA: TGTGCCAGCAGCTTAACATCCTACAATGAGCAGTTCTTC.

The chain couples TRBV19 to TRBJ1-5; no clear D gene. The length of the CDR3 is 13 residues. CDR1 and CDR2 (germline): LNHDA, SQIVND (reference sequence). V lost 2 bases and J lost 3, with 5 bases in between. This CDR3 reads CASSIQANQPQHF. Here the CDR3 DNA reads TGTGCCAGTAGTATACAGGCCAATCAGCCCCAGCATTTT. The whole variable domain, remainder taken from reference TRBV19 and TRBJ1-5, is DGGITQSPKYLFRKEGQNVTLSCEQNLNHDAMYWYRQDPGQGLRLIYYSQIVNDFQKGDIAEGYSVSREKKESFPLTVTSAQKNPTAFYLCASSIQANQPQHFGDGTRLSIL.

The chain employs TRBV19 and TRBJ1-4; D gene ambiguous. V dropped 10 bases and J dropped 7 bases, with 16 bases sitting between them. The CDR3 sequence is 13 residues long. Germline V CDR1 and CDR2: LNHDA, SQIVND (reference sequence). DNA for the CDR3: TGTGCCATTCAAGAGAACCAACTTGAAAAACTGTTTTTT. Protein product: CAIQENQLEKLFF.

Only a few counts were recorded for this clone. This sequence joins TRBV6-6 and TRBJ1-1; TRBD1 agrees at 10 bases. CDR1 is MNHNY and CDR2 is SVGAGI in the germline V gene (reference sequence). V shed 5 bases and J 5 bases; nucleotides not matched to a gene: 5. CDR3 size: 14 residues. The CDR3 loop reads CASSKDRGWTEAFF. For the CDR3, the DNA is TGTGCCAGCAGTAAGGACAGGGGGTGGACTGAAGCTTTCTTT.

This chain connects TRBV29-1 to TRBJ2-5; maybe TRBD2 (6 bases). The length of the CDR3 is 16 residues. V lost 0 bases and J lost 7, with 21 bases in between. Germline-derived CDR1 and CDR2 are SQVTM and ANQGSEA. The CDR3 nucleotides are TGCAGCGTTGAAGATTCAATTGGGGGGAATGTAGGGACCCAGTACTTC. Translating it yields CSVEDSIGGNVGTQYF.

V gene TRBV29-1 combines with J gene TRBJ2-5; 8 bases are a match to TRBD1. The DNA end lines up better with TRBJ2-7; the J call may be wrong. Germline CDR1 and CDR2: SQVTM and ANQGSEA. The CDR3 has 15 amino acids. In DNA form, the CDR3 reads TGCAGCGTTGGGCCCGACAGGGGAAGCTCCTACGAGCAGTACTTC. This gives the protein CSVGPDRGSSYEQYF.

In this sample, this clone turned up a few times. This chain links TRBV5-1 with TRBJ2-5; 9 positions match TRBD1. V dropped 4 bases and J dropped 3; count of bases not matched to a gene: 7. This CDR3 has 15 residues. Per germline, CDR1 SGHRS and CDR2 YFSETQ. CDR3 DNA sequence: TGCGCCAGCAGCCCCGGGACAGGGTGGGAAGAGACCCAGTACTTC. This encodes CASSPGTGWEETQYF. The full variable domain, rest sourced from reference TRBV5-1 and TRBJ2-5, is KAGVTQTPRYLIKTRGQQVTLSCSPISGHRSVSWYQQTPGQGLQFLFEYFSETQRNKGNFPGRFSGRQFSNSRSEMNVSTLELGDSALYLCASSPGTGWEETQYFGPGTRLLVL.

This sequence joins TRBV29-1 and TRBJ2-7, with D hard to call. Germline V gene lookup returns CDR1 SQVTM and CDR2 ANQGSEA. Between the trimmed V and J ends, which lost 8 bases and 0 bases, there was a span of 20 bases. CDR3 length equals 15 residues. The CDR3: CSMTLEVNSSYEQYF. As DNA, the CDR3 is TGCAGCATGACCCTAGAGGTCAATAGCTCCTACGAGCAGTACTTC.

The V gene is TRBV7-8, the J gene TRBJ1-5, with 9 bases that match TRBD1. Trimming cost V 5 bases and J 4 bases; bases outside gene matches: 3. The CDR3 is made up of 14 amino acids. The germline gives CDR1 SGHVS, CDR2 FQNEAQ. For the CDR3, the DNA is TGTGCCAGCAGCCCAGACAGGGGGAATCAGCCCCAGCATTTT. It codes for CASSPDRGNQPQHF.

The chain links TRBV11-2 to TRBJ2-1; 9 bases align to TRBD1. Germline CDR1 SGHAT, CDR2 FQNNGV. CDR3 size: 15 residues. The V and J ends lost 5 bases and 6 bases, in that order; junction bases with no gene match: 8. CDR3 sequence (DNA): TGTGCCAGCAGCCTCCGGGACAGGGAAGTCAATGAGCAGTTCTTC. Protein: CASSLRDREVNEQFF.

The rearrangement links TRBV30 to TRBJ2-5; D gene unclear. CDR1 and CDR2 from the germline V gene are GTSNPN and SVGIG (reference sequence). The CDR3 has 13 residues. Trimming pared 4 bases from V and 0 bases from J, leaving 9 bases between. The CDR3 is CAWNRGYQETQYF. The CDR3 bases are TGTGCCTGGAATCGAGGATACCAAGAGACCCAGTACTTC. Variable domain in full (rest from reference TRBV30 and TRBJ2-5): SQTIHQWPATLVQPVGSPLSLECTVEGTSNPNLYWYRQAAGRGLQLLFYSVGIGQISSEVPQNLSASRPQDRQFILSSKKLLLSDSGFYLCAWNRGYQETQYFGPGTRLLVL.

This clone was counted between two and nine times. The chain links TRBV5-6 to TRBJ2-7, with unresolved D. Germline assignment: CDR1 SGHDT and CDR2 YYEEEE. V was trimmed by 3 bases and J by 3 bases, leaving 13 bases between them. This CDR3 contains 14 residues. In DNA, the CDR3 is TGTGCCAGCAGCTCCCGTCCCCCAGACTACGAGCAGTACTTC. Translating it yields CASSSRPPDYEQYF.

The CDR3 loop reads CASSFFGLAGMEQFF. The CDR3, as DNA: TGCGCCAGCAGCTTTTTTGGACTAGCGGGAATGGAGCAGTTCTTC. This rearrangement joins TRBV5-1 to TRBJ2-1; 12 bases match TRBD2. Germline values: CDR1 SGHRS, CDR2 YFSETQ. Trimming removed 2 bases from V and 10 bases from J; junction bases left unmatched: 7. The CDR3 is 15 residues long.

CDR3 protein: CSVERGYEQYF. The CDR3 nucleotides are TGCAGCGTTGAACGGGGGTACGAGCAGTACTTC. The chain joins TRBV29-1 to TRBJ2-5; weak D call: TRBD2 (6 bases). The end of the DNA aligns better with TRBJ2-7, so the J call may be wrong. The CDR3 runs 11 residues. Germline lookup yields CDR1 SQVTM and CDR2 ANQGSEA.

The V and J genes are TRBV13 and TRBJ1-1; D unclear. The CDR3 length is 13 residues. The germline gives CDR1 PRHDT, CDR2 FYEKMQ (reference sequence). Trimming left V 6 bases short and J 1 base short, with 9 bases between. The CDR3 sequence is CASSSRENTEAFF. CDR3 nucleotides: TGTGCCAGCAGTTCTCGGGAGAACACTGAAGCTTTCTTT.

The chain joins TRBV2 to TRBJ1-2; 9 nucleotides align to TRBD1. Germline V gene data show CDR1 as SNHLY and CDR2 as FYNNEI. The CDR3 is made up of 16 amino acids. After removal of 6 bases from V and 6 bases from J, the junction contained 14 bases not matched to a gene. DNA of the CDR3: TGTGCCAGCAGAGACCCCGGGACAGGGTTCTTGGATGGCTACACCTTC. Its protein product is CASRDPGTGFLDGYTF.

The V and J genes are TRBV4-2 and TRBJ1-5; TRBD1 is a possible D gene (5 bases). V lost 0 bases and J lost 4, with 10 bases in between. The CDR3 totals 15 residues. CDR1 is LGHNA and CDR2 is YNFKEQ in the germline V gene. CDR3 DNA: TGTGCCAGCAGCCAAGATGGGGGGGATAATCAGCCCCAGCATTTT. Protein sequence: CASSQDGGDNQPQHF.

The chain carries TRBV4-2 and TRBJ2-1; possibly TRBD2 for D (6 bases). Germline CDR1 and CDR2: LGHNA and YNFKEQ. V gave up 5 bases and J gave up 5 bases, with 16 bases separating them. This CDR3 has 15 amino acids. The CDR3 loop reads CASSIGRLGDNEQFF. Written as DNA, the CDR3 is TGTGCCAGCAGCATAGGGAGACTAGGTGACAATGAGCAGTTCTTC.

Remarks on this clone: One end of the junction is discordant with germline, which a read error may explain. The gene calls are TRBV6-1 and TRBJ2-1; unclear D gene. Germline V gives CDR1 MNHNS, CDR2 SASEGT. The CDR3 runs 12 residues. CDR3 nucleotides: TGTGCCAGCAGTGTTCTTGGAACCCGGCGGATCTTC. Protein sequence: CASSVLGTRRIF.

The V and J genes are TRBV7-2 and TRBJ2-5; D gene unclear. The CDR3 is 11 residues long. V lost 5 bases and J 7 bases, leaving 8 bases between the germline ends. Germline-derived CDR1 and CDR2 are SGHTA and FQGNSA. The CDR3 protein is CASSGVATQYF. CDR3 in DNA: TGTGCCAGCAGCGGAGTGGCGACCCAGTACTTC.

The chain employs TRBV4-2 and TRBJ2-7, with TRBD2 matching 9 bases. Germline V gene data show CDR1 as LGHNA and CDR2 as YNFKEQ. The V segment lost 0 bases and the J segment 1 base; nucleotides outside the gene matches: 1. This CDR3 contains 15 residues. CDR3 region: CASSQDLAGSYEQYF. CDR3 DNA sequence: TGTGCCAGCAGCCAAGATCTAGCGGGGTCCTACGAGCAGTACTTC.

The genes are TRBV11-2 and TRBJ1-5; unclear D gene. This CDR3 region has 12 residues. V dropped 4 bases and J dropped 7 bases, with 8 bases sitting between them. Germline V CDR1 and CDR2: SGHAT, FQNNGV. The CDR3 reads CASSSGGQPQHF. In nucleotides, the CDR3 is TGTGCCAGCAGCTCCGGCGGGCAGCCCCAGCATTTT.

The chain couples TRBV30 to TRBJ2-2; maybe TRBD1 (6 bases). The CDR3 spans 15 residues. Per the germline V gene, CDR1 is GTSNPN and CDR2 is SVGIG (reference sequence). V lost 3 bases to trimming and J lost 1 base, with 12 bases between them. CDR3 in DNA: TGTGCCTGGAGCTCTTTACAGGGGAACACCGGGGAGCTGTTTTTT. Translating gives CAWSSLQGNTGELFF.

The chain links TRBV7-9 to TRBJ1-2; unclear D gene. CDR3 length: 11 residues. V was trimmed by 8 bases and J by 4 bases, leaving 8 bases between them. Germline CDR1 reads SEHNR; CDR2 reads FQNEAQ (reference sequence). The CDR3 DNA follows: TGTGCCAGCGTCGATAGCTATGGCTACACCTTC. Amino acid sequence: CASVDSYGYTF.

This chain joins TRBV2 and TRBJ2-6; TRBD1 aligns across 9 bases. The germline V gene has CDR1 SNHLY and CDR2 FYNNEI. V shed 6 bases and J 1 base; nucleotides not matched to a gene: 4. The length of the CDR3 is 16 residues. The CDR3 region has the DNA TGTGCCAGCAGGGACAGGGGCGGTTCTGGGGCCAACGTCCTGACTTTC. It translates to CASRDRGGSGANVLTF. The variable domain in full, with the rest retrieved from reference TRBV2 and TRBJ2-6, is EPEVTQTPSHQVTQMGQEVILRCVPISNHLYFYWYRQILGQKVEFLVSFYNNEISEKSEIFDDQFSVERPDGSNFTLKIRSTKLEDSAMYFCASRDRGGSGANVLTFGAGSRLTVL.

The rearrangement links TRBV27 to TRBJ2-7; TRBD1 matches 9 bases. V shed 5 bases, J shed 8 bases, and the junction held 7 bases outside the gene matches. There are 13 residues in the CDR3. The germline CDR1 and CDR2 sequences are MNHEY and SMNVEV (reference sequence). Written as DNA, the CDR3 is TGTGCCAGCAGTGCTGGGACAGGGAGAAAGCAGTACTTC. It is translated as CASSAGTGRKQYF.